The 26 T cell receptor beta chains below come from one sample, sequenced in a study of shared T cell receptors in the human thymus (dated by TCRdb to the early 2020s). The library was prepared using the immunoSEQ multiplex PCR assay. The source is immuneACCESS, and TCRdb retained only in-frame sequences with V and J called. Part of the clones is not carried over; for the studies checked, unresolved V genes explain less than half of this, and the remainder is unexplained. This sample is represented by more than 300,000 clones; around 93% of them were singletons. The ten largest clones represent approximately 0.018% of the sample. The sample consisted of thymocytes. The receptor set was obtained from a human donor.

The chain has TRBV27 and TRBJ2-7; D is possibly TRBD2 (7 bases). The CDR3 contains 13 residues. V was cut by 6 bases and J by 5 bases, with 14 bases left in between. Germline-derived CDR1 and CDR2 are MNHEY and SMNVEV (reference sequence). In DNA form, the CDR3 reads TGTGCCAGCAGCCATCGGGGGGACAACGAGCAGTACTTC. This translates into CASSHRGDNEQYF.

CDR3 DNA sequence: TGTGCCAGCAGTTCGCGACAGGGGGCAAGCACTGAAGCTTTCTTT. Amino acid sequence: CASSSRQGASTEAFF. The chain combines TRBV28 with TRBJ1-1, with 10 bases fitting TRBD1. J gave up 4 bases and V 4 bases, and 6 bases lay outside the gene matches. The CDR3 is 15 amino acids. The V gene's germline CDR1 is MDHEN and CDR2 SYDVKM.

The chain couples TRBV5-1 to TRBJ2-1; TRBD2 matches 14 bases. Trimming took 4 bases from V and 7 from J; bases not matched to a gene: 4. The length of the CDR3 is 15 residues. The germline V gene has CDR1 SGHRS and CDR2 YFSETQ. Here the CDR3 reads CASSGGLAGVNEQFF. In DNA form, the CDR3 reads TGCGCCAGCAGCGGGGGACTAGCGGGAGTAAATGAGCAGTTCTTC.

The chain uses TRBV19 and TRBJ1-2, with D possibly TRBD1 on 5 matching bases. V lost 5 bases and J 5 bases, leaving 12 bases between the germline ends. CDR1 is LNHDA, CDR2 SQIVND, per germline (reference sequence). The CDR3 spans 13 residues. CDR3: CASSVRTYYGYTF. The CDR3 DNA sequence: TGTGCCAGTAGTGTACGGACATATTATGGCTACACCTTC.

This chain uses TRBV27 with TRBJ2-7, with 11 bases that match TRBD2. The trim removed 2 bases at V and 2 bases at J, leaving 11 bases unmatched. The germline gives CDR1 MNHEY, CDR2 SMNVEV (reference sequence). The CDR3 extends over 18 amino acids. The CDR3 DNA reads TGTGCCAGCAGTTTAGTGGTAGCGGGAGGGCCCGGGGCCTACGAGCAGTACTTC. Its protein product is CASSLVVAGGPGAYEQYF.

This sequence joins TRBV27 and TRBJ1-2; 9 bases line up with TRBD1. V lost 7 bases and J lost 6; bases outside the gene matches: 6. Per the germline V gene, CDR1 is MNHEY and CDR2 is SMNVEV (reference sequence). This CDR3 region has 13 residues. CDR3 bases: TGTGCCAGCAAAACAACAGGGGGCGATGGCTACACCTTC. Translation gives CASKTTGGDGYTF.

The chain couples TRBV5-1 to TRBJ2-1; no clear D gene. Trimming took off 0 bases at V and 2 bases at J, with 3 bases between the two ends. In germline, CDR1 is SGHRS, CDR2 YFSETQ. The CDR3 runs 13 residues. The CDR3 loop is CASSLEAYNEQFF. DNA of the CDR3: TGCGCCAGCAGCTTGGAGGCCTACAATGAGCAGTTCTTC. The full variable domain, rest sourced from reference TRBV5-1 and TRBJ2-1, is KAGVTQTPRYLIKTRGQQVTLSCSPISGHRSVSWYQQTPGQGLQFLFEYFSETQRNKGNFPGRFSGRQFSNSRSEMNVSTLELGDSALYLCASSLEAYNEQFFGPGTRLTVL.

This clone was recorded a few times. J is TRBJ1-5 and V is TRBV28; D is unclear. The germline V gene has CDR1 MDHEN and CDR2 SYDVKM. V was pared by 0 bases and J by 2 bases, with 8 bases between. This CDR3 comprises 15 residues. As DNA, the CDR3 is TGTGCCAGCAGTTTATGGAGGGTTGGCAATCAGCCCCAGCATTTT. Translating gives CASSLWRVGNQPQHF.

V and J are TRBV4-2 and TRBJ2-2, with TRBD1 identical over 7 bases. Germline lookup yields CDR1 LGHNA and CDR2 YNFKEQ. Trimming at V came to 4 bases and at J to 3 bases, leaving 14 bases not matched to a gene. The CDR3 runs 18 residues. DNA for the CDR3: TGTGCCAGCAGCCGCCCCCTTACACCGGGACAGCACACCGGGGAGCTGTTTTTT. Protein product: CASSRPLTPGQHTGELFF.

The chain employs TRBV6-1 and TRBJ2-7; a possible D gene is TRBD1 (6 bases). Germline V gives CDR1 MNHNS, CDR2 SASEGT. Trimming removed 5 bases at V and 5 bases at J, with 19 bases between. This CDR3 contains 15 residues. The CDR3 region is CASSLTGNRVDEQYF. The CDR3 region has the DNA TGTGCCAGCAGTCTAACAGGGAATCGGGTGGACGAGCAGTACTTC.

The genes are TRBV7-2 and TRBJ2-7; 8 nucleotides match TRBD1. Germline CDR1 reads SGHTA; CDR2 reads FQGNSA. The ends lost 5 bases at V and 4 bases at J; junction bases unmatched: 13. The CDR3 is 16 amino acids. The CDR3 spells CASSAPGQGTRYEQYF. For the CDR3, the DNA is TGTGCCAGCAGCGCCCCCGGACAGGGAACCCGATACGAGCAGTACTTC.

This rearrangement joins TRBV29-1 to TRBJ2-3; TRBD1 matches at 7 bases. The CDR3 is 13 residues long. Germline V CDR1 and CDR2: SQVTM, ANQGSEA. Losses at the gene ends were 6 bases for V and 5 bases for J; bases not matched to a gene: 8. The CDR3: CSVTRQGVDTQYF. CDR3 DNA sequence: TGCAGCGTAACGAGACAGGGTGTAGATACGCAGTATTTT.

The chain links TRBV18 to TRBJ2-1; a weak D match, TRBD2 (6 bases). Germline V gene lookup returns CDR1 KGHSH and CDR2 LQKENI. The CDR3 runs 17 residues. The ends were cut back, 0 bases at V and 7 bases at J, with 19 bases in the middle. CDR3 region: CASSPPGTGAKLNEQFF. Here the CDR3 DNA reads TGTGCCAGCTCACCACCGGGGACGGGAGCTAAGTTGAATGAGCAGTTCTTC.

The gene calls are TRBV15 and TRBJ1-2; 9 positions agree with TRBD1. Germline V lookup: CDR1 LNHNV, CDR2 YYDKDF (reference sequence). V dropped 0 bases and J dropped 8; count of bases not matched to a gene: 7. This CDR3 region has 15 residues. The CDR3 spells CATSRDIGTGIGYTF. CDR3 nucleotides: TGTGCCACCAGCAGAGATATTGGGACAGGGATCGGCTACACCTTC.

The chain employs TRBV11-2 and TRBJ2-1; 7 positions match TRBD1. The germline V gene has CDR1 SGHAT and CDR2 FQNNGV. J lost 4 bases, V lost 0 bases, and 6 bases had no gene match. There are 16 residues in the CDR3. CDR3 loop: CASSLERTGDYNEQFF. For the CDR3, the DNA is TGTGCCAGCAGCTTAGAGAGGACAGGCGATTACAATGAGCAGTTCTTC.

The chain joins TRBV7-9 to TRBJ2-2, with no clear D. Germline V gives CDR1 SEHNR, CDR2 FQNEAQ (reference sequence). Deletions cut 3 bases from V and 6 bases from J, with 8 bases between. The CDR3 is 13 amino acids. CDR3 nucleotide sequence: TGTGCCAGCAGCTTTGTACGGCCCGGGGAGCTGTTTTTT. It codes for CASSFVRPGELFF.

The chain employs TRBV28 and TRBJ2-1; D is unclear. Germline CDR1 and CDR2: MDHEN and SYDVKM. V shed 5 bases and J shed 5 bases, with 4 bases lying between them. The CDR3 extends over 11 amino acids. In DNA form, the CDR3 reads TGTGCCAGCAGTACCCACAATGAGCAGTTCTTC. This codes for CASSTHNEQFF. The entire variable domain, with the rest obtained from reference TRBV28 and TRBJ2-1, is as follows: DVKVTQSSRYLVKRTGEKVFLECVQDMDHENMFWYRQDPGLGLRLIYFSYDVKMKEKGDIPEGYSVSREKKERFSLILESASTNQTSMYLCASSTHNEQFFGPGTRLTVL.

The CDR3 protein is CSVECSSYEQYF. CDR3 in DNA: TGCAGCGTTGAGTGTTCCTCCTACGAGCAGTACTTC. This sequence joins TRBV29-1 and TRBJ2-7; no clear D gene. The germline V gene has CDR1 SQVTM and CDR2 ANQGSEA. The CDR3 spans 12 residues. The V end lost 3 bases, the J end lost 0 bases, and 6 bases lay between the germline ends.

The V and J genes are TRBV7-3 and TRBJ2-1, with TRBD2 matching 12 bases. Per germline, CDR1 SGHTA and CDR2 FQGTGA. V trimming: 4 bases; J trimming: 7 bases; junction bases outside the gene matches: 11. This CDR3 is built from 17 residues. The CDR3 DNA reads TGTGCCAGCAGCTCCCCCCCGGGGACTAGCGGGTGGAATGAGCAGTTCTTC. Amino acid sequence: CASSSPPGTSGWNEQFF.

J is TRBJ2-1 and V is TRBV7-6, with 9 bases that match TRBD1. V shed 5 bases, J shed 5 bases, and the junction held 13 bases outside the gene matches. Germline CDR1 reads SGHVS; CDR2 reads FNYEAQ. This CDR3 is 17 amino acids long. The CDR3 DNA reads TGTGCCAGCAGCCAGGTACGGGGCGGGACAGGGAACAATGAGCAGTTCTTC. Amino acids: CASSQVRGGTGNNEQFF. The whole variable domain, filled in from reference TRBV7-6 and TRBJ2-1, reads GAGVSQSPRYKVTKRGQDVALRCDPISGHVSLYWYRQALGQGPEFLTYFNYEAQQDKSGLPNDRFSAERPEGSISTLTIQRTEQRDSAMYRCASSQVRGGTGNNEQFFGPGTRLTVL.

The rearrangement uses TRBV4-2 and TRBJ2-1; tentatively, D is TRBD1 (5 bases). V was clipped by 2 bases and J by 6 bases, with 14 bases between them. This CDR3 has 15 residues. The germline gives CDR1 LGHNA, CDR2 YNFKEQ. CDR3 region: CASSQPSDSSNEQFF. CDR3 nucleotides: TGTGCCAGCAGCCAACCCTCCGACAGCAGCAATGAGCAGTTCTTC.

The genes are TRBV2 and TRBJ2-3, with 13 bases fitting TRBD2. Germline loops: CDR1 SNHLY, CDR2 FYNNEI. The V segment lost 6 bases and the J segment 4 bases; nucleotides outside the gene matches: 7. The CDR3 loop spans 16 amino acids. This CDR3 is CASSPRLAGGSDTQYF. In nucleotides, the CDR3 is TGTGCCAGCAGCCCACGACTAGCGGGAGGCTCAGATACGCAGTATTTT.

J is TRBJ2-7 and V is TRBV5-1; 8 nucleotides align to TRBD2. Germline-derived CDR1 and CDR2 are SGHRS and YFSETQ. The CDR3 is 16 residues long. J gave up 2 bases and V 4 bases, and 11 bases lay outside the gene matches. The CDR3: CASSPRRQGLAYEQYF. CDR3 sequence (DNA): TGCGCCAGCAGCCCCAGACGCCAGGGACTAGCCTACGAGCAGTACTTC.

J is TRBJ2-1 and V is TRBV9; 7 nucleotides agree with TRBD1. The CDR3 runs to 15 residues. Losses at the gene ends were 4 bases for V and 3 bases for J; bases not matched to a gene: 7. Germline V lookup: CDR1 SGDLS, CDR2 YYNGEE. The CDR3 sequence is CASSPTGEGYNEQFF. The CDR3 nucleotides read TGTGCCAGCAGCCCCACAGGGGAAGGCTACAATGAGCAGTTCTTC.

The count of this clone is one. The chain recombines TRBV6-5 with TRBJ2-1; D is unclear. There are 15 residues in the CDR3. The germline CDR1 and CDR2 sequences are MNHEY and SVGAGI. Trimming cost V 6 bases and J 5 bases, with 17 bases left between them. The CDR3 loop reads CASSPYSPPNNEQFF. In nucleotides, the CDR3 is TGTGCCAGCAGCCCCTATAGCCCCCCGAACAATGAGCAGTTCTTC.

A word on this clone: One end of the junction is discordant with germline, which a read error may explain. The rearrangement uses TRBV4-1 and TRBJ1-2; tentatively, D is TRBD1 (6 bases). The CDR3 spans 17 residues. Germline CDR1 reads MGHRA; CDR2 reads YSYEKL. The CDR3 sequence is CASSRQEGHHLNHGYTF. The CDR3 DNA is TGCGCCAGCAGCCGGCAGGAGGGACACCACCTTAACCATGGCTACACCTTC.